These 5 T cell receptor beta chains share one sample of origin, sequenced in a study of shared clonotypes between healthy human individuals. The data were produced by immunoSEQ multiplex PCR, yet TCRdb's version contains in-frame clones alone and is incomplete. The sample holds approximately 980,000 clones, around 80% seen once. The specimen was memory CD4+ T cells sorted from blood. Subset specified: CD45RA-negative fraction. These receptor sequences come from a man between 18 and 29 years old in good health.

The CDR3 nucleotides are TGTGCCAGCAGCTTGGAGGGGAACATTCAGTACTTC. This codes for CASSLEGNIQYF. The chain employs TRBV11-2 and TRBJ2-4; D possibly corresponds to TRBD2 (6 bases). V was pared by 3 bases and J by 7 bases, with 7 bases between. The CDR3 extends over 12 amino acids. Germline-derived CDR1 and CDR2 are SGHAT and FQNNGV.

This clone was counted between two and nine times. The chain has TRBV19 and TRBJ1-6; 9 positions agree with TRBD1. The CDR3 spans 15 residues. Per the germline V gene, CDR1 is LNHDA and CDR2 is SQIVND (reference sequence). V gave up 4 bases and J gave up 7 bases; unmatched junction bases: 5. In nucleotides, the CDR3 is TGTGCCAGTAGTACCCGGGACAGGGAGAATTCACCCCTCCACTTT. It encodes CASSTRDRENSPLHF.

This chain joins TRBV19 and TRBJ2-6, with no clear D. The CDR3 loop spans 14 amino acids. The V end was cut by 3 bases, the J end by 6 bases, with 9 bases between. In germline, CDR1 is LNHDA, CDR2 SQIVND (reference sequence). CDR3 nucleotide sequence: TGTGCCAGTAGTATGGCGATTCAGGCCAACGTCCTGACTTTC. Its protein product is CASSMAIQANVLTF.

The chain is built from TRBV9 and TRBJ2-7; the match to TRBD1 covers 11 bases. The CDR3 has 15 residues. Per the germline V gene, CDR1 is SGDLS and CDR2 is YYNGEE. After removal of 0 bases from V and 5 bases from J, the junction contained 4 bases not matched to a gene. CDR3 nucleotides: TGTGCCAGCAGCGTAGGAGGACAGGGGGCTCACGAGCAGTACTTC. Translated, it gives CASSVGGQGAHEQYF.

This clone was counted only a few times. V gene TRBV29-1 combines with J gene TRBJ1-1, with D unresolved. Between the trimmed V and J ends, which lost 1 base and 3 bases, there was a span of 9 bases. Germline lookup yields CDR1 SQVTM and CDR2 ANQGSEA. This CDR3 region has 13 residues. CDR3 protein: CSVEGLGYTEAFF. The DNA for the CDR3 is TGCAGCGTTGAAGGGTTGGGTTACACTGAAGCTTTCTTT.